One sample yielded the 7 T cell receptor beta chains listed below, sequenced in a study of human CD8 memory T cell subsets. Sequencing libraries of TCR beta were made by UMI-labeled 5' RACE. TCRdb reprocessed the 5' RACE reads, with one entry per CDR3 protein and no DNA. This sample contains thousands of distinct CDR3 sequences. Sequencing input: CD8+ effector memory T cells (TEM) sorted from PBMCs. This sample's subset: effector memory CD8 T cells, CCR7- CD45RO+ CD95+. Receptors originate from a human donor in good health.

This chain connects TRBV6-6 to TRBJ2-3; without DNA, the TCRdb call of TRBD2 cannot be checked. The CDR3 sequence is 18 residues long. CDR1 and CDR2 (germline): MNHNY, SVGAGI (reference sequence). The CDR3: CASTIEGLAGISTDTQYF.

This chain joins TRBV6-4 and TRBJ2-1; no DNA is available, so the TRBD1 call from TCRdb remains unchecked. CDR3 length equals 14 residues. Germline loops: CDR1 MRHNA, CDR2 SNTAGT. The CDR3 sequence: CASSDGREHNEQFF.

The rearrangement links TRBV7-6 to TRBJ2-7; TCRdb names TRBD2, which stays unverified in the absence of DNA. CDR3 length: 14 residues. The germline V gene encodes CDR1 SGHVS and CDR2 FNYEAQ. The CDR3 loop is CASSPRTAAYEQYF.

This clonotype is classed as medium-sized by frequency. CDR3 region: CASSLGETGMNTEAFF. The chain joins TRBV7-6 to TRBJ1-1; TCRdb's D call, TRBD1, is unchecked because there is no DNA. There are 16 residues in the CDR3. Germline V gene lookup returns CDR1 SGHVS and CDR2 FNYEAQ.

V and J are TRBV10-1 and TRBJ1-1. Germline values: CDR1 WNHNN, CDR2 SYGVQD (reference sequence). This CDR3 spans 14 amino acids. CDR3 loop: CASSETEENTEAFF.

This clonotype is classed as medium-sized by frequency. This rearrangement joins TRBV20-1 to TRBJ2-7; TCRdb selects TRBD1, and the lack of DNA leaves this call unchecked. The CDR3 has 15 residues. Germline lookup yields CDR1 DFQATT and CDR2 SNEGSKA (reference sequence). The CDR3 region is CSASSLSHLAYEQYF.

The CDR3: CASSYSGTGPSGELFF. This chain uses TRBV6-2 or TRBV6-3 with TRBJ2-2; TCRdb designates TRBD1, a call that cannot be tested without DNA. Germline CDR1 is MNHEY and CDR2 is SVGEGT. The length of the CDR3 is 16 residues.